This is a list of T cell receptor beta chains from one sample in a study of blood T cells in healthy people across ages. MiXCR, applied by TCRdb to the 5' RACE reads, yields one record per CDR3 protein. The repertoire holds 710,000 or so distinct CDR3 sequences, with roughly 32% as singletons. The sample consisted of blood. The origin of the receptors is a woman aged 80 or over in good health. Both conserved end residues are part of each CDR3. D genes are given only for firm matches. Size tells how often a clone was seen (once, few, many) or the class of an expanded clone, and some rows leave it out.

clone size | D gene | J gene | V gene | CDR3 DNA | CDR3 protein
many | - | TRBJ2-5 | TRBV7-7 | TGTGCCAGCAGCTCTGGGGGGGGACAGAGCCAAGAGACCCAGTACTTC | CASSSGGGQSQETQYF
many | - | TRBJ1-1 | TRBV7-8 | TGTGCCAGCAGTCCAGGGTTTCAAGCTTTCTTT | CASSPGFQAFF
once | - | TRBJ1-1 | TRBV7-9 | TGTGCCAGCAGCTTATGGGAGTCGAACACTGAAGCTTTCTTT | CASSLWESNTEAFF
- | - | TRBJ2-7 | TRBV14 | TGTGCCAGCAGCCAAGGGGGAGAGTACGAGCAGTACTTC | CASSQGGEYEQYF
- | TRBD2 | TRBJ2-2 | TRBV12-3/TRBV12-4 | TGTGCCAGCCTCCCGGGAGGCAGAACCGGGGAGCTGTTTTTT | CASLPGGRTGELFF
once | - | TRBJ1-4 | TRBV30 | TGTGCCTGGAGTGGAACCGGGGAAAAACTGTTTTTT | CAWSGTGEKLFF
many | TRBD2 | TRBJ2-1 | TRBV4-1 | TGCGCCAGCAGCCAAGAAAGGGGGACTAGCGGGGGAGTTAATGAGCAGTTCTTC | CASSQERGTSGGVNEQFF
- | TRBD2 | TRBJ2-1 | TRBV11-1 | TGTGCCAGCAGCTTAGGAGGGCGGGAGGGCCGCTCCTACAATGAGCAGTTCTTC | CASSLGGREGRSYNEQFF
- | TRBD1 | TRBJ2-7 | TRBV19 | TGTGCCAGTAGTATGAGGGGACAGGGGCGCGAGCAGTACTTC | CASSMRGQGREQYF
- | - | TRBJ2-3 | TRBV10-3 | TGTGCCATCAGTAAGGGGGGGCGAGGCACAGATACGCAGTATTTT | CAISKGGRGTDTQYF
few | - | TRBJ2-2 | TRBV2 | TGTGCCAGCAGTGGAACTCCAGGGACCGCCGGGGAGCTGTTTTTT | CASSGTPGTAGELFF
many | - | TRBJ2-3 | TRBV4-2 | TGTGCCAGCAGCCTCACCCCCCTCAATACGCAGTATTTT | CASSLTPLNTQYF
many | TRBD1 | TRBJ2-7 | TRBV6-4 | TGTGCCAGCAGTGACCGGGACAGGATATCCTACGAGCAGTACTTC | CASSDRDRISYEQYF
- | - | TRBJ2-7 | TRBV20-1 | TGCAGTGCTAAGGGACCGTCGCGCTACGAGCAGTACTTC | CSAKGPSRYEQYF
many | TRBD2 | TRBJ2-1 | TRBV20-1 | TGCAGTGCTAGAGATAAAGCGGGGGGGCCGTATGAGCAGTTCTTC | CSARDKAGGPYEQFF
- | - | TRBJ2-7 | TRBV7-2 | TGTGCCAGCAGTCTCAGGGGAGGCATAAATTCCTACGAGCAGTACTTC | CASSLRGGINSYEQYF
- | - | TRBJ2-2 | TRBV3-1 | TGTGCCAGCACTTTCTCGGGCACCGGGGAGCGGTTTTTT | CASTFSGTGERFF
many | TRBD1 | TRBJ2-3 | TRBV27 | TGTGCCAGCAGTATGATAAGGACAGGGTTTCTCCCAGATACGCAGTATTTT | CASSMIRTGFLPDTQYF
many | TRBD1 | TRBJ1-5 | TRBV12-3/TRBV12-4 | TGTGCCAGCAGTTTAAGGGACAGCGGAATTCAGCCCCAGCATTTT | CASSLRDSGIQPQHF
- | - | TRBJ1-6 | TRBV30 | TGTGCCTGGATCCCAACCGGGACGGATAATTCACCCCTCCACTTT | CAWIPTGTDNSPLHF
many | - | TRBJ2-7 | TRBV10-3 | TGTGCCATCAGCTCGGTAGAGGGGTCCTCCTACGAGCAGTACTTC | CAISSVEGSSYEQYF
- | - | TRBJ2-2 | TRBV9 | TGTGCCAGCAGCGAAACAGGCGTTACCGGGGAGCTGTTTTTT | CASSETGVTGELFF
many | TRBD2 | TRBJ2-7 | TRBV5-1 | TGCGCCAGCAGCTTCGGGGGGAGTCCCTACGAGCAGTACTTC | CASSFGGSPYEQYF
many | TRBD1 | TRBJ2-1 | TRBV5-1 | TGCGCCAGCATGCCCGGGACAGTCTACAATGAGCAGTTCTTC | CASMPGTVYNEQFF
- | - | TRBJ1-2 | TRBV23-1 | TGCGCCAGCAGTCAACCAGGGGGCTACACCTTC | CASSQPGGYTF
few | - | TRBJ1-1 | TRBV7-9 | TGTGCCAGCAGCTGGGGGAGCGAAGCTTTCTTT | CASSWGSEAFF
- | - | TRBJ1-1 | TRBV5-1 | TGCGCCAGCAGCTTGAGTATCATAGCTGAAGCTTTCTTT | CASSLSIIAEAFF
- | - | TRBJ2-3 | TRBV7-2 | TGTGCCAGCAGCTTGGCCTCATTGGATACGCAGTATTTT | CASSLASLDTQYF